This entry features one TCR beta chain sequence. Treatment meaning: roughly 20 received Ad26.COV2.S at low or high dose, single or two shots; 5 received placebo; per-sample allocation not given. The investigators took samples on day 63 after the first vaccine or placebo injection. The CDR3 runs 15 residues. V dropped 5 bases and J dropped 0 bases, with 11 bases sitting between them. The germline V gene has CDR1 LGHDT and CDR2 YNNKEL (reference sequence). Sequenced by immunoSEQ multiplex PCR; TCRdb stores in-frame clones only, minus some. The sample lists about 680,000 clones; around 90% were seen once. This sample was included in a study of Ad26.COV2.S vaccination and SARS-CoV-2 variants. Whole-study context: Participants got Ad26.COV2.S intramuscularly, once or twice 56 days apart.

The genes are TRBV3-1 (or the pseudogene TRBV3-2) and TRBJ1-3; D not certain. Here the sequenced sample was peripheral blood, taken in a trial of Ad26.COV2.S vaccine versus placebo. The receptor comes from a person between 18 and 65 years old who received the Ad26.COV2.S COVID-19 vaccine or a placebo. The CDR3 sequence: CASSSRPSSGNTIYF. In nucleotides, the CDR3 is TGTGCCAGCAGCTCCCGGCCCAGCTCTGGAAACACCATATATTTT.